Shown below are 10 T cell receptor beta chains from a single sample sequenced in a study of regulatory T cells in long-lasting Graves disease. The time point denotes: newly diagnosed GD, antithyroid drugs for less than 3 months. PBMC-derived RNA was used for the TCR library. With iRepertoire HTBI primers and Arm-PCR of CDR3 regions, TCR beta libraries were built. TCRdb independently ran MiXCR on the multiplex PCR reads; one entry per CDR3 protein. The table has over 350,000 distinct CDR3 sequences, approximately 15% seen once; the top ten hold under 9%. The sample also formed part of further work on T cells in Graves' hyperthyroidism and ophthalmopathy.

The sequencing used peripheral blood mononuclear cells (PBMCs), collected at new diagnosis, from a patient treated with antithyroid drugs. The source of these receptors is a woman aged 40 to 50 with Graves disease.

This clonotype showed up just a few times. The rearrangement links TRBV12-3 or TRBV12-4 to TRBJ2-1; no definite D call. V lost 6 bases to trimming and J lost 8 bases, with 14 bases between them. CDR3 length equals 13 residues. The CDR3 sequence is CASRSPEHHEQFF. The CDR3 region has the DNA TGTGCCAGCAGAAGTCCAGAACATCATGAGCAGTTCTTC.

In regard to this clonotype: A much larger clone differs from this one at a single base, so this may be a read error. V gene TRBV13 combines with J gene TRBJ1-1, with no clear D. Trimming left V 2 bases short and J 3 bases short, with 16 bases between. The CDR3 length is 16 residues. Germline CDR1 reads PRHDT; CDR2 reads FYEKMQ (reference sequence). The CDR3 protein is CASSLPVGEMDTEAFF. Here the CDR3 DNA reads TGTGCCAGCAGCTTACCAGTTGGAGAGATGGACACTGAAGCTTTCTTT. The variable domain in full, completed from reference TRBV13 and TRBJ1-1, reads AAGVIQSPRHLIKEKRETATLKCYPIPRHDTVYWYQQGPGQDPQFLISFYEKMQSDKGSIPDRFSAQQFSDYHSELNMSSLELGDSALYFCASSLPVGEMDTEAFFGQGTRLTVV.

This chain connects TRBV9 to TRBJ1-5, with D hard to call. This CDR3 spans 13 amino acids. Germline-derived CDR1 and CDR2 are SGDLS and YYNGEE. The germline V and J ends were trimmed by 0 bases and 7 bases, with 8 bases remaining between them. The chain's CDR3 is CASSVGINQPQHF. For the CDR3, the DNA is TGTGCCAGCAGCGTAGGAATAAACCAGCCCCAGCATTTT.

As concerns this clonotype: A far larger clone is a single base away, which makes a read error likely. This chain uses TRBV28 with TRBJ2-7; 9 bases align to TRBD2. Germline V lookup: CDR1 MDHEN, CDR2 SYDVKM. The V and J ends lost 5 bases and 5 bases, in that order; junction bases with no gene match: 4. The CDR3 spans 13 residues. CDR3 coding DNA: TGTGCCAGCAGTGAGGGACTAGCCCACGAGCAGTACTTC. Translating it yields CASSEGLAHEQYF.

The chain has TRBV5-1 and TRBJ1-2; D ambiguous. Germline V gene sequence: CDR1 SGHRS, CDR2 YFSETQ. The ends were cut back, 3 bases at V and 2 bases at J, with 17 bases in the middle. CDR3 size: 16 residues. CDR3 in amino acids: CASSSGAGSLNYGYTF. In DNA form, the CDR3 reads TGCGCCAGCAGCTCGGGCGCGGGGAGCTTAAACTATGGCTACACCTTC.

This clonotype was seen more than once but under ten times. The rearrangement links TRBV4-1 to TRBJ1-1; a weak D match, TRBD1 (6 bases). The CDR3 has 14 amino acids. The ends were cut back, 5 bases at V and 3 bases at J, with 13 bases in the middle. In germline, CDR1 is MGHRA, CDR2 YSYEKL. Written as DNA, the CDR3 is TGCGCCAGCAGCTGGTTCGAGGGGGACACTGAAGCTTTCTTT. It is translated as CASSWFEGDTEAFF.

This clonotype has just a few counts. The rearrangement links TRBV19 to TRBJ2-5; 11 positions match TRBD1. The CDR3 runs to 17 residues. CDR1 and CDR2 (germline): LNHDA, SQIVND (reference sequence). The V gene end was trimmed by 0 bases and the J gene end by 5 bases; junction bases not matched to a gene: 8. CDR3 in amino acids: CASSIDPPGTGGETQYF. In DNA, the CDR3 is TGTGCCAGTAGTATAGACCCCCCCGGGACAGGGGGGGAGACCCAGTACTTC.

Many counts were recorded for this clonotype. Its ends do not fully match the called genes, so a read error is possible. The chain links TRBV30 to TRBJ1-1; the D is unclear. Per the germline V gene, CDR1 is GTSNPN and CDR2 is SVGIG (reference sequence). The CDR3 is made up of 13 amino acids. The CDR3 here is CAWVGVMNAEAFF. For the CDR3, the DNA is TGTGCCTGGGTTGGGGTTATGAACGCTGAAGCTTTCTTT.

The sample holds many counts of this clonotype. This rearrangement joins TRBV2 to TRBJ2-7; D remains ambiguous. The ends were cut back, 7 bases at V and 2 bases at J, with 6 bases in the middle. Germline V gene sequence: CDR1 SNHLY, CDR2 FYNNEI. The CDR3 contains 11 residues. The CDR3 coding sequence is TGTGCCAGCATCGCAGCCTACGAGCAGTACTTC. Translating it yields CASIAAYEQYF.

The chain couples TRBV9 to TRBJ2-3; tentative D call: TRBD2 (6 bases). V dropped 0 bases and J dropped 0 bases, with 8 bases sitting between them. Germline V gene sequence: CDR1 SGDLS, CDR2 YYNGEE. This CDR3 comprises 15 residues. In DNA, the CDR3 is TGTGCCAGCAGCGTAGTCGGGAGTAGCACAGATACGCAGTATTTT. It codes for CASSVVGSSTDTQYF.